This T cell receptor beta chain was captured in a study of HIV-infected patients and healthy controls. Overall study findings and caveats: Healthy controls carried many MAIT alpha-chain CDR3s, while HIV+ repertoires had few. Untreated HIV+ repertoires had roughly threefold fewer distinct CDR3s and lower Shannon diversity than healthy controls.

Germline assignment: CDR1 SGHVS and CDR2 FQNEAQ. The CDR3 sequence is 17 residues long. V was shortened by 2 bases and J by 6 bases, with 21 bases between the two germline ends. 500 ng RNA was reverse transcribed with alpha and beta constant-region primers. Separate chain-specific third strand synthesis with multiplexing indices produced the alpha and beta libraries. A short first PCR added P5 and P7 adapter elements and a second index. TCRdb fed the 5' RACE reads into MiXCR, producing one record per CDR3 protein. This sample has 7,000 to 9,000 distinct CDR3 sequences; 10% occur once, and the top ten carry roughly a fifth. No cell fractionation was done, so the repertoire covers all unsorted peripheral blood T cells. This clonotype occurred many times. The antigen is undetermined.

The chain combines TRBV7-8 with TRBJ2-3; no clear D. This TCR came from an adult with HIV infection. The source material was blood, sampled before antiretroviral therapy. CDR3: CASSLMGSAAALDTQYF. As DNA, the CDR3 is TGTGCCAGCAGCTTAATGGGTTCCGCGGCCGCCCTGGATACGCAGTATTTT.